These 5 T cell receptor beta chains came from one sample sequenced in a study of long-term antiretroviral therapy in people with HIV. Run at survey level, the immunoSEQ assay was version v3.0. Clones were sequenced by immunoSEQ multiplex PCR, and TCRdb holds only the in-frame ones, with some missing. The repertoire holds approximately 22,000 clones, with 80% to 90% as singletons. Specimen: unsorted PBMCs, collected 3 years after starting antiretroviral therapy. All receptors come from a man aged 50 or older with HIV.

The V call is TRBV12-5, the J call TRBJ1-1; a weak D match, TRBD1 (6 bases). Germline loops: CDR1 LGHNT, CDR2 FRNRAP. The CDR3 contains 17 residues. Trimming left V 6 bases short and J 0 bases short, with 20 bases between. DNA for the CDR3: TGTGCTAGTGGCCCGGGACCCCAAGGGGGAATGAACACTGAAGCTTTCTTT. Translating gives CASGPGPQGGMNTEAFF.

This chain links TRBV18 with TRBJ1-1; no definite D call. CDR1 and CDR2 (germline): KGHSH, LQKENI. Trimming left V 6 bases short and J 9 bases short, with 8 bases between. This CDR3 has 10 residues. CDR3 sequence: CASSPNQAFF. CDR3 in DNA: TGTGCCAGCTCCCCGAACCAAGCTTTCTTT.

The chain carries TRBV7-3 and TRBJ2-7; tentatively, D is TRBD2 (5 bases). V dropped 4 bases and J dropped 0 bases, with 13 bases sitting between them. CDR1 is SGHTA and CDR2 is FQGTGA in the germline V gene. The CDR3 spans 15 residues. The CDR3 nucleotides are TGTGCCAGCAGCTCCTCCCGAGGGAGCTCCTACGAGCAGTACTTC. It is translated as CASSSSRGSSYEQYF.

This clone was observed a handful of times. The chain has TRBV14 and TRBJ1-2; the match to TRBD1 covers 8 bases. This CDR3 is 18 amino acids long. Trimming at V came to 2 bases and at J to 8 bases, leaving 19 bases not matched to a gene. Germline V gives CDR1 SGHDN, CDR2 FVKESK. CDR3 nucleotide sequence: TGTGCCAGCAGCCAACTCACGGTAGCAGGGGGCGCAAATATCGGCTACACCTTC. The encoded protein is CASSQLTVAGGANIGYTF.

The rearrangement uses TRBV7-3 and TRBJ1-1; a weak D match, TRBD1 (5 bases). Germline V gene sequence: CDR1 SGHTA, CDR2 FQGTGA. V shed 2 bases and J shed 2 bases, with 15 bases lying between them. The CDR3 totals 16 residues. The CDR3 sequence is CASSLLPGTTNTEAFF. The CDR3 DNA sequence: TGTGCCAGCAGCTTATTACCCGGGACGACAAACACTGAAGCTTTCTTT.